This is a list of T cell receptor beta chains from one sample in a study of Ad26.COV2.S vaccination and SARS-CoV-2 variants. Sequenced by immunoSEQ multiplex PCR; TCRdb stores in-frame clones only, minus some. The table includes about 350,000 clones, around 92% detected once. Source: peripheral blood, taken after recovery from COVID-19. The receptors derive from a human donor who had recovered from COVID-19. Both conserved end residues are part of each CDR3.

V	length	CDR3
TRBV19	15	CASSTSQFRGTEAFF
TRBV13	16	CASSFQGTAYNSPLHF
TRBV6-2/TRBV6-3	13	CASSRTSGGEQYF
TRBV6-2/TRBV6-3	15	CASIPGGNSNQPQHF
TRBV9	11	CASSVVDEAFF
TRBV2	14	CASGPRDSSYGYTF
TRBV27	14	CASKLAGGYNEQFF
TRBV29-1	13	CSVEQLQGETQYF
TRBV6-1	18	CASSEAVAGGANTGELFF
TRBV10-3	14	CAISNAGGVVEQFF
TRBV29-1	15	CSVGGLAGIQETQYF
TRBV6-1	16	CASSVALGGGNQPQHF
TRBV5-4	13	CASSSLQGHEQFF
TRBV11-2	15	CASSSGLLGNYGYTF
TRBV10-3	14	CAISEDSGANVLTF
TRBV4-1	13	CASSQISNQPQHF
TRBV3-1/TRBV3-2	13	CASSQSAAYGYTF
TRBV7-9	15	CASMLQGGLNTEAFF
TRBV7-6	14	CASSLADRGTGYTF
TRBV18	13	CASSARDSYGYTF
TRBV10-3	13	CAISRDRDQPQHF
TRBV7-9	15	CASSLALRRQETQYF
TRBV7-2	18	CASSLFAVAGVFRDTQYF
TRBV7-6	13	CASSLLKGGEQFF
TRBV2	15	CASRDGHKDQETQYF
TRBV27	15	CASSLDRGLVYGYTF
TRBV2	16	CASTPAPGTGSYEQYF
TRBV6-5	16	CASSYSTGTANTEAFF
TRBV19	15	CASRVYPGQHYGYTF
TRBV10-2	14	CASSFPGKNTEAFF
TRBV2	12	CASGGGVAEAFF
TRBV6-2/TRBV6-3	15	CASSPGAGANYGYTF
TRBV4-1	18	CASSQDLLFWGLNYGYTF
TRBV27	10	CASSLGEQYF
TRBV6-5	14	CATIRQERGNTIYF
TRBV6-5	16	CASSYSRDSGANVLTF
TRBV12-5	13	CASGSDRVREQYF
TRBV10-1	13	CASSAGALDEQFF
TRBV27	17	CASSLRGTGPVDTEAFF
TRBV7-2	17	CASSSGLAGWVTDTQYF
TRBV27	15	CASSLEGRYTDTQYF
TRBV5-6	12	CASSLVGNTIYF
TRBV13	14	CASSPLEGVTEAFF
TRBV9	15	CASSFTGDAGYEQYF
TRBV25-1	12	CASRTGQVGYTF